These 8 T cell receptor beta chains came from one sample sequenced in a study of HIV-infected patients and healthy controls. The repertoire came from unfractionated whole blood and reflected all unsorted peripheral T cells. Reverse transcription used around 540 ng RNA and constant-region primers for alpha and beta. Using multiplexing indices, alpha and beta chain libraries were generated apart by chain-specific third strand synthesis. TCRdb processed the 5' RACE reads anew with MiXCR; each CDR3 protein has one entry. The repertoire has nearly 25,000 distinct CDR3 sequences, about 8.5% of them found once; the top ten carry approximately 3.9%. Sequenced sample: blood. Receptors originate from an adult in good health.

Ten or more counts support this clonotype. V gene TRBV28 combines with J gene TRBJ2-6; no clear D gene. The CDR3 runs to 16 residues. Germline lookup yields CDR1 MDHEN and CDR2 SYDVKM. Trimming cost V 5 bases and J 0 bases, with 11 bases left between them. The CDR3 spells CASSPPTSSGANVLTF. The CDR3 DNA reads as TGTGCCAGCAGTCCCCCTACCTCCTCTGGGGCCAACGTCCTGACTTTC.

The table lists this clonotype with many counts. The chain joins TRBV28 to TRBJ1-5; D perhaps matches TRBD1 (5 bases). Germline V CDR1 and CDR2: MDHEN, SYDVKM. Trimming stripped 6 bases from V and 7 bases from J, with 13 bases between. The CDR3 is 13 amino acids. The CDR3 spells CASRQVLYQPQHF. CDR3 bases: TGTGCCAGCAGACAGGTGTTATACCAGCCCCAGCATTTT.

This clonotype occurred many times. The rearrangement uses TRBV14 and TRBJ2-2; 9 nucleotides agree with TRBD2. The length of the CDR3 is 17 residues. V lost 3 bases to trimming and J lost 0 bases; unmatched junction nucleotides: 5. Germline V CDR1 and CDR2: SGHDN, FVKESK. The CDR3 coding sequence is TGTGCCAGCAGCCAGTTGAGCGGGGGGCCGAACACCGGGGAGCTGTTTTTT. It translates to CASSQLSGGPNTGELFF.

This clonotype was counted ten times or more. The chain combines TRBV4-1 with TRBJ2-3; the D is unclear. Germline V CDR1 and CDR2: MGHRA, YSYEKL. The CDR3 extends over 16 amino acids. Trimming stripped 1 base from V and 0 bases from J, with 11 bases between. CDR3 sequence: CASSQVVSTSTDTQYF. In DNA form, the CDR3 reads TGCGCCAGCAGCCAAGTGGTATCTACTAGCACAGATACGCAGTATTTT.

This clonotype was seen repeatedly, ten times or more. The chain has TRBV5-1 and TRBJ1-3, with a weak D call TRBD1 (6 bases). The ends were cut back, 0 bases at V and 7 bases at J, with 11 bases in the middle. Germline CDR1 SGHRS, CDR2 YFSETQ. The CDR3 is 14 amino acids. The CDR3 nucleotides are TGCGCCAGCAGCTTGGAGGGGGGAGCGAACACCATATATTTT. Protein: CASSLEGGANTIYF. Full variable domain (remainder filled in from reference TRBV5-1 and TRBJ1-3): KAGVTQTPRYLIKTRGQQVTLSCSPISGHRSVSWYQQTPGQGLQFLFEYFSETQRNKGNFPGRFSGRQFSNSRSEMNVSTLELGDSALYLCASSLEGGANTIYFGEGSWLTVV.

This clonotype was recorded many times. The chain employs TRBV7-2 and TRBJ2-7; no definite D call. V was pared by 5 bases and J by 5 bases, with 10 bases between. Germline CDR1 SGHTA, CDR2 FQGNSA. This CDR3 has 12 residues. CDR3 sequence (DNA): TGTGCCAGCAGCCCCCCGATGAACGAGCAGTACTTC. This gives the protein CASSPPMNEQYF.

This clonotype was seen many times. The CDR3 spells CASSGGARIMNTEAFF. CDR3 DNA sequence: TGTGCCAGCAGCGGGGGGGCGAGAATCATGAACACTGAAGCTTTCTTT. V usage is TRBV11-2 and J usage is TRBJ1-1; D possibly corresponds to TRBD1 (6 bases). Germline V gene sequence: CDR1 SGHAT, CDR2 FQNNGV. CDR3 size: 16 residues. V lost 5 bases and J lost 0, with 16 bases in between.

This clonotype has at least ten counts. The J gene is TRBJ1-5, the V gene TRBV12-3 or TRBV12-4; 8 nucleotides agree with TRBD1. The CDR3 extends over 12 amino acids. The ends lost 5 bases at V and 15 bases at J; junction bases unmatched: 9. DNA of the CDR3: TGTGCCAGCAGTACCGAGGACAGGGTGTGGCATTTT. Its translation: CASSTEDRVWHF.